The next 11 T cell receptor beta chains were all read from a single sample in a study of blood T cell repertoires in COVID-19 (TCRdb year 2020). To prepare the library, the immunoSEQ multiplex PCR assay was applied. TCRdb mirrors the immuneACCESS table, restricted to in-frame sequences. Some clones are absent from its copies; in checked studies, under half trace to an unresolved V gene, and the reason for the others is unknown. The sample data list 300,000 to 350,000 clones, and 85% to 95% of these were observed just once. Clones ranked in the top ten supply about 4% of the sample. Sequencing used PBMCs or T cells enriched from blood (not recorded which). Source of these receptors: a woman in her twenties or thirties who had been exposed to COVID-19.

The genes are TRBV9 and TRBJ2-2; the D gene is possibly TRBD2 (5 bases). CDR1 and CDR2 (germline): SGDLS, YYNGEE. V was cut by 6 bases and J by 3 bases, with 6 bases left in between. The CDR3 length is 12 residues. Here the CDR3 reads CASTGYTGELFF. The CDR3 DNA reads TGTGCCAGCACGGGGTACACCGGGGAGCTGTTTTTT.

The rearrangement uses TRBV7-9 and TRBJ1-1; D unresolved. This CDR3 has 14 residues. V was cut by 1 base and J by 2 bases, with 8 bases left in between. The germline CDR1 and CDR2 sequences are SEHNR and FQNEAQ (reference sequence). The CDR3 coding sequence is TGTGCCAGCAGCTTAGGGCAGGCCAACACTGAAGCTTTCTTT. This translates into CASSLGQANTEAFF.

The chain links TRBV3-1 (or the pseudogene TRBV3-2) to TRBJ1-2; D is uncertain. The CDR3 totals 13 residues. V lost 1 base, J lost 7 bases, and 10 bases lay in between. Germline V gene sequence: CDR1 LGHDT, CDR2 YNNKEL (reference sequence). The CDR3 spells CASSQAGYSGYTF. The CDR3 nucleotides read TGTGCCAGCAGCCAAGCAGGCTACTCTGGCTACACCTTC.

The V call is TRBV18, the J call TRBJ1-5; D may be TRBD1 (6 bases). With 5 bases removed from V and 7 bases from J, the gap between germline ends came to 18 bases. This CDR3 comprises 15 residues. Per germline, CDR1 KGHSH and CDR2 LQKENI. The CDR3, as DNA: TGTGCCAGCTCAAATGACCGGGGGGCCCGGCAGCCCCAGCATTTT. Translation gives CASSNDRGARQPQHF.

This clone was seen a single time. The J gene is TRBJ2-5, the V gene TRBV11-1; TRBD2 matches 8 bases. Germline V gene data show CDR1 as SGHAT and CDR2 as FQDESV (reference sequence). The CDR3 runs 16 residues. Trimming took 4 bases from V and 5 from J; bases not matched to a gene: 12. The CDR3: CASSYRLALELETQYF. CDR3 bases: TGTGCCAGCAGCTACAGACTAGCGCTCGAACTGGAGACCCAGTACTTC. Combining the CDR3 with reference TRBV11-1 and TRBJ2-5 gives the whole variable domain EAEVAQSPRYKITEKSQAVAFWCDPISGHATLYWYRQILGQGPELLVQFQDESVVDDSQLPKDRFSAERLKGVDSTLKIQPAELGDSAMYLCASSYRLALELETQYFGPGTRLLVL.

This sequence joins TRBV30 and TRBJ1-1; D is unresolved. CDR1 is GTSNPN, CDR2 SVGIG, per germline (reference sequence). This CDR3 has 13 amino acids. With 0 bases removed from V and 4 bases from J, the gap between germline ends came to 9 bases. In nucleotides, the CDR3 is TGTGCCTGGAGTGTATTGGAGGGCACTGAAGCTTTCTTT. Its protein product is CAWSVLEGTEAFF.

This clone has just a few counts. V is TRBV27 and J is TRBJ1-2; 9 nucleotides align to TRBD1. The CDR3 is 16 amino acids. The junction had 8 bases not matched to a gene; V was cut back by 5 bases and J by 1 base. Germline values: CDR1 MNHEY, CDR2 SMNVEV (reference sequence). Here the CDR3 reads CASSRRQGDFNYGYTF. The CDR3 region has the DNA TGTGCCAGCAGTAGACGACAGGGGGACTTTAACTATGGCTACACCTTC.

This chain joins TRBV3-1 (or the pseudogene TRBV3-2) and TRBJ1-6; 9 bases match TRBD1. Germline CDR1 reads LGHDT; CDR2 reads YNNKEL (reference sequence). This CDR3 comprises 19 residues. The V gene end was trimmed by 0 bases and the J gene end by 2 bases; junction bases not matched to a gene: 8. CDR3 region: CASSQDRGQGTTYNSPLHF. CDR3 nucleotides: TGTGCCAGCAGCCAAGATAGGGGACAGGGCACGACCTATAATTCACCCCTCCACTTT.

The rearrangement links TRBV12-5 to TRBJ2-2, with 11 positions matching TRBD1. This CDR3 region has 16 residues. With 4 bases clipped from V and 7 bases from J, the junction kept 8 bases outside the gene matches. CDR1 is LGHNT and CDR2 is FRNRAP in the germline V gene. DNA for the CDR3: TGTGCTAGTGGTTCAGGGACAGGGGGATTTGTCGGGGAGCTGTTTTTT. Amino acid sequence: CASGSGTGGFVGELFF.

The gene calls are TRBV11-2 and TRBJ1-1; 7 bases line up with TRBD1. Looked up from germline, CDR1 is SGHAT and CDR2 is FQNNGV. The CDR3 is 15 residues long. V lost 5 bases and J lost 3; bases outside the gene matches: 9. The CDR3 DNA follows: TGTGCCAGCAGCCCAAGGACAGGATCGGACACTGAAGCTTTCTTT. It yields the protein CASSPRTGSDTEAFF.

This clone has only one observation. This sequence joins TRBV2 and TRBJ2-2; maybe TRBD1 (6 bases). V shed 2 bases and J shed 7 bases, with 17 bases lying between them. The CDR3 has 16 amino acids. The germline V gene has CDR1 SNHLY and CDR2 FYNNEI. The CDR3 protein is CASSELRTEEVGELFF. CDR3 bases: TGTGCCAGCAGTGAACTACGGACAGAGGAGGTCGGGGAGCTGTTTTTT. The entire variable domain, with the rest obtained from reference TRBV2 and TRBJ2-2, is as follows: EPEVTQTPSHQVTQMGQEVILRCVPISNHLYFYWYRQILGQKVEFLVSFYNNEISEKSEIFDDQFSVERPDGSNFTLKIRSTKLEDSAMYFCASSELRTEEVGELFFGEGSRLTVL.